This passage covers 13 T cell receptor beta chains from one sample sequenced in a study of blood T cell repertoires in COVID-19. The protocol was immunoSEQ multiplex PCR, while the TCRdb copy is restricted to in-frame clones and leaves out a portion. The sample yields over 200,000 clones, around 84% seen once. Sequencing was carried out using peripheral blood. These receptors were collected from a woman over 75 with active or convalescent COVID-19.

The chain employs TRBV19 and TRBJ1-5; 8 positions match TRBD1. V gave up 3 bases and J gave up 7 bases; unmatched junction bases: 8. The CDR3 consists of 15 residues. Germline V gives CDR1 LNHDA, CDR2 SQIVND (reference sequence). DNA of the CDR3: TGTGCCAGTAGTATCGACAGGGGATCAAGGCAGCCCCAGCATTTT. This encodes CASSIDRGSRQPQHF.

V gene TRBV7-2 combines with J gene TRBJ1-2, with TRBD1 as a possible D gene (6 bases). Trimming removed 3 bases at V and 1 base at J, with 15 bases between. The CDR3 has 16 residues. Germline loops: CDR1 SGHTA, CDR2 FQGNSA. The CDR3 is CASSFRRDTLNYGYTF. CDR3 bases: TGTGCCAGCAGCTTTCGCCGGGACACACTTAACTATGGCTACACCTTC.

The J gene is TRBJ2-1, the V gene TRBV7-2; TRBD1 aligns across 8 bases. CDR3 length: 15 residues. V lost 4 bases, J lost 8 bases, and 10 bases stayed unmatched. Germline-derived CDR1 and CDR2 are SGHTA and FQGNSA. CDR3: CASSSYGQGGDEQFF. CDR3 bases: TGTGCCAGCAGCTCGTACGGACAGGGTGGCGATGAGCAGTTCTTC.

The J gene is TRBJ2-7, the V gene TRBV24-1; 12 nucleotides agree with TRBD1. This CDR3 contains 17 residues. The V and J ends lost 3 bases and 4 bases, in that order; junction bases with no gene match: 9. Germline V gene sequence: CDR1 KGHDR, CDR2 SFDVKD. The CDR3: CATSDSVRDRGLYEQYF. Written as DNA, the CDR3 is TGTGCCACCAGTGATAGCGTCCGGGACAGGGGGCTTTACGAGCAGTACTTC.

This clone was detected once. For the CDR3, the DNA is TGTGCCAGCAGCTTAGGGACTCGACGCACAGATACGCAGTATTTT. Translated: CASSLGTRRTDTQYF. J is TRBJ2-3 and V is TRBV11-2, with D tentatively TRBD2 (5 bases). The CDR3 consists of 15 residues. V gave up 1 base and J gave up 1 base, with 9 bases separating them. Per germline, CDR1 SGHAT and CDR2 FQNNGV.

The V and J genes are TRBV5-4 and TRBJ2-3; perhaps TRBD2 as D (7 bases). Germline CDR1 and CDR2: SGHNT and YYREEE (reference sequence). V lost 0 bases to trimming and J lost 4 bases, with 15 bases between them. There are 16 residues in the CDR3. CDR3 amino acids: CASSLDGGARADTQYF. CDR3 bases: TGTGCCAGCAGCTTGGATGGGGGGGCGAGGGCAGATACGCAGTATTTT.

The chain joins TRBV7-3 to TRBJ2-1; D remains unclear. Germline V gene data show CDR1 as SGHTA and CDR2 as FQGTGA. The CDR3 is 14 amino acids. The germline V and J ends were trimmed by 2 bases and 7 bases, with 12 bases remaining between them. In nucleotides, the CDR3 is TGTGCCAGCAGCTTACGTGGGCGCACTAATGAGCAGTTCTTC. This gives the protein CASSLRGRTNEQFF.

V usage is TRBV5-4 and J usage is TRBJ2-7; the match to TRBD1 covers 10 bases. The junction had 6 bases not matched to a gene; V was cut back by 2 bases and J by 4 bases. This CDR3 has 15 residues. Germline assignment: CDR1 SGHNT and CDR2 YYREEE (reference sequence). CDR3 sequence: CASSFQTGGLYEQYF. CDR3 in DNA: TGTGCCAGCAGCTTCCAGACAGGGGGCCTATACGAGCAGTACTTC.

The chain links TRBV5-1 to TRBJ2-3, with a weak D call TRBD1 (7 bases). The CDR3 totals 15 residues. The germline gives CDR1 SGHRS, CDR2 YFSETQ. The V end was cut by 2 bases, the J end by 0 bases, with 10 bases between. The CDR3 bases are TGCGCCAGCAGCTTCTCAGGGGGGAGCACAGATACGCAGTATTTT. Translation: CASSFSGGSTDTQYF.

The chain couples TRBV7-8 to TRBJ1-5; TRBD1 aligns across 8 bases. Losses at the gene ends were 5 bases for V and 3 bases for J; bases not matched to a gene: 6. The CDR3 consists of 15 residues. The V gene's germline CDR1 is SGHVS and CDR2 FQNEAQ. The CDR3 region has the DNA TGTGCCAGCAGCGGTCACAGGGGGAACAATCAGCCCCAGCATTTT. Translating it yields CASSGHRGNNQPQHF.

This clone was observed a handful of times. The chain combines TRBV9 with TRBJ2-2; 7 nucleotides match TRBD1. Germline assignment: CDR1 SGDLS and CDR2 YYNGEE. V shed 2 bases and J 3 bases; nucleotides not matched to a gene: 7. The CDR3 has 16 residues. The CDR3 DNA is TGTGCCAGCAGCGTTGGCAGGGGGTGGGACACCGGGGAGCTGTTTTTT. It codes for CASSVGRGWDTGELFF. Together with reference TRBV9 and TRBJ2-2, the CDR3 gives the full variable domain: DSGVTQTPKHLITATGQRVTLRCSPRSGDLSVYWYQQSLDQGLQFLIQYYNGEERAKGNILERFSAQQFPDLHSELNLSSLELGDSALYFCASSVGRGWDTGELFFGEGSRLTVL.

A single count supports this clone. The chain employs TRBV7-9 and TRBJ1-1, with D uncertain. CDR3 length equals 13 residues. Trimming shortened V by 5 bases and J by 1 base, and 8 bases separated the two germline ends. CDR1 and CDR2 from the germline V gene are SEHNR and FQNEAQ (reference sequence). The CDR3 loop reads CASSTERNTEAFF. DNA of the CDR3: TGTGCCAGCAGCACTGAAAGGAACACTGAAGCTTTCTTT.

V is TRBV5-1 and J is TRBJ2-1, with 13 positions matching TRBD2. The junction had 7 bases not matched to a gene; V was cut back by 4 bases and J by 3 bases. The V gene's germline CDR1 is SGHRS and CDR2 YFSETQ. The CDR3 contains 17 residues. CDR3 amino acids: CASSARTSGRHYNEQFF. The CDR3 DNA is TGCGCCAGCAGCGCCAGGACTAGCGGGAGACACTACAATGAGCAGTTCTTC.